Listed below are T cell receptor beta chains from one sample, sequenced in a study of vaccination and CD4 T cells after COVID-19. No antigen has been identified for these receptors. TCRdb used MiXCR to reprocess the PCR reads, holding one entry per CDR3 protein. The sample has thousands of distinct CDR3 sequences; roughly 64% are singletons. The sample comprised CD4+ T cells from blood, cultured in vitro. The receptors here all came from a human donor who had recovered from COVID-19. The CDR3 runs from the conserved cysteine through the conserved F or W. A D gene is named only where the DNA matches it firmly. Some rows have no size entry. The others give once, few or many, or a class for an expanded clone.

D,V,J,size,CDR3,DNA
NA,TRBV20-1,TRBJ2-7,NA,CSASEASSEQYF,TGCAGTGCTAGTGAGGCTAGCAGCGAGCAGTACTTC
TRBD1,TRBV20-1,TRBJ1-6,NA,CSARVPRGPNSPLHF,TGCAGTGCTAGAGTCCCCAGGGGGCCAAATTCACCCCTCCACTTT
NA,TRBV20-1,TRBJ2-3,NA,CSAPERTDTQYF,TGCAGTGCGCCGGAGAGGACAGATACGCAGTATTTT
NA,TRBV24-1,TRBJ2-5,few,CATSDPGTPRGETQYF,TGTGCCACCAGTGATCCCGGGACACCGAGGGGAGAGACCCAGTACTTC
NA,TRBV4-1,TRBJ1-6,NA,CASSQDWGDSPLHF,TGCGCCAGCAGCCAAGATTGGGGGGATTCACCCCTCCACTTT
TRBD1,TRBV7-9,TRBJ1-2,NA,CASSPGQGKARGYGYTF,TGTGCCAGCAGCCCCGGACAGGGGAAAGCGCGGGGCTATGGCTACACCTTC
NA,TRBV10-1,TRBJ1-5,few,CARAETSGAIFNQPQHF,TGCGCCAGGGCGGAGACTTCAGGGGCCATCTTCAATCAGCCCCAGCATTTT
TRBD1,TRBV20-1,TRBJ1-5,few,CSARGRDRGHQPQHF,TGCAGTGCTAGAGGGAGGGACAGGGGGCATCAGCCCCAGCATTTT
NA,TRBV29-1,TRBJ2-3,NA,CSARPSTDTQYF,TGCAGCGCCCGCCCCAGCACAGATACGCAGTATTTT
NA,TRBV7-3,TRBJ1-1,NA,CASSFDRLTEAFF,TGTGCCAGCAGCTTCGACAGGTTGACTGAAGCTTTCTTT
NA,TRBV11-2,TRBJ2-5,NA,CASSFLTGGGLQETQYF,TGTGCCAGCAGCTTCCTCACGGGAGGGGGCCTCCAAGAGACCCAGTACTTC
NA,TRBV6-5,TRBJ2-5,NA,CASSSGAETQYF,TGTGCCAGCAGTTCAGGGGCGGAGACCCAGTACTTC
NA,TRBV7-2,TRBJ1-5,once,CASSLEGLHGNQPQHF,TGTGCCAGCAGCTTAGAGGGCCTACACGGCAATCAGCCCCAGCATTTT
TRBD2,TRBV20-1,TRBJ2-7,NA,CSAGTSGDFLEQYF,TGCAGTGCAGGGACTAGCGGGGATTTTTTGGAGCAGTACTTC
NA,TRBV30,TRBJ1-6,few,CASGSYGAQYSPLHF,TGTGCCTCTGGATCCTACGGGGCCCAGTATTCACCCCTCCACTTT
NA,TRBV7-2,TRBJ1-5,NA,CASSLSLNQPQHF,TGTGCCAGCAGCTTAAGTCTCAATCAGCCCCAGCATTTT
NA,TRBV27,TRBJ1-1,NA,CASSLHYWTGELLSEAFF,TGCGCCAGCAGTTTACATTATTGGACGGGTGAACTGTTGTCTGAAGCTTTCTTT
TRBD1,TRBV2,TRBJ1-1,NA,CASSGDRNTEAFF,TGTGCCAGCAGTGGGGACAGGAACACTGAAGCTTTCTTT
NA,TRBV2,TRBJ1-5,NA,CASSGQQAGQPQHF,TGTGCCAGCAGTGGGCAGCAAGCAGGGCAGCCCCAGCATTTT
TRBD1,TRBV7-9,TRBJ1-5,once,CASSPTGGEDQPQHF,TGTGCCAGCAGCCCGACAGGGGGCGAGGATCAGCCCCAGCATTTT
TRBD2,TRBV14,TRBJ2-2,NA,CASSQGLALDTGELFF,TGTGCCAGCAGCCAAGGACTAGCGTTGGACACCGGGGAGCTGTTTTTT
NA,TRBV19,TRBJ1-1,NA,CASSIGGLPATEAFF,TGTGCCAGTAGTATAGGGGGACTCCCCGCCACTGAAGCTTTCTTT
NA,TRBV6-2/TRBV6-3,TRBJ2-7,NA,CASSFWPLANSYEQYF,TGTGCCAGCAGTTTCTGGCCTCTAGCGAACTCCTACGAGCAGTACTTC
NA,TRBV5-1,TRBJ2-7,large,CASSVAGTRSYEQYF,TGCGCCAGCAGCGTGGCCGGGACTCGATCCTACGAGCAGTACTTC
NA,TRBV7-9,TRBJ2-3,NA,CASSFRPTDTQYF,TGTGCCAGCAGCTTTCGGCCCACAGATACGCAGTATTTT
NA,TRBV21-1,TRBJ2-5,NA,CASNETSGSRETQYF,TGTGCCAGCAACGAGACTAGCGGGAGCAGAGAGACCCAGTACTTC
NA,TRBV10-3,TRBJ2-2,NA,CASRGGLENTGELFF,TGTGCCTCGAGGGGGGGGCTCGAAAACACCGGGGAGCTGTTTTTT
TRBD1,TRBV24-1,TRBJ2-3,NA,CATSDPGQGTDTQYF,TGTGCCACCAGTGATCCGGGACAGGGAACAGATACGCAGTATTTT
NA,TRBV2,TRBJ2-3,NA,CASGGPFTDTQYF,TGTGCCAGCGGGGGCCCTTTCACAGATACGCAGTATTTT
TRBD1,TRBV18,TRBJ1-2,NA,CASSQDRGPYGYTF,TGTGCCAGCTCACAAGACAGGGGCCCCTATGGCTACACCTTC